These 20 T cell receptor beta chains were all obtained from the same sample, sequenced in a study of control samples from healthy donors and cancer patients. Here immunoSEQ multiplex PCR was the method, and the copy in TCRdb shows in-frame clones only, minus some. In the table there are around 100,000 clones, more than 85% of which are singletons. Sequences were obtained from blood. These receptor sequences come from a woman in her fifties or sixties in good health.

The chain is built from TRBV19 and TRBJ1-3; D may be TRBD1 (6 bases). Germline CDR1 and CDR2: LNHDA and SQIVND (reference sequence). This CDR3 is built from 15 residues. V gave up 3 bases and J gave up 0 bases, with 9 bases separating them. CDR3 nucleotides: TGTGCCAGTAGTATCCGGGACAACTCTGGAAACACCATATATTTT. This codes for CASSIRDNSGNTIYF. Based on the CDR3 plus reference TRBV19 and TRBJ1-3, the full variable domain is DGGITQSPKYLFRKEGQNVTLSCEQNLNHDAMYWYRQDPGQGLRLIYYSQIVNDFQKGDIAEGYSVSREKKESFPLTVTSAQKNPTAFYLCASSIRDNSGNTIYFGEGSWLTVV.

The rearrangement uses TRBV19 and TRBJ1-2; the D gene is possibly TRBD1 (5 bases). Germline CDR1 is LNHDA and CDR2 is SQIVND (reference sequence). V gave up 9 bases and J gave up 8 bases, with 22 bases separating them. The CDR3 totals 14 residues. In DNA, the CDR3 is TGTGCCAGCGGAACCGGGACCTCCTCGGGGGGCTACACCTTC. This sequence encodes CASGTGTSSGGYTF. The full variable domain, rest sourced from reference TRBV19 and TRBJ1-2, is DGGITQSPKYLFRKEGQNVTLSCEQNLNHDAMYWYRQDPGQGLRLIYYSQIVNDFQKGDIAEGYSVSREKKESFPLTVTSAQKNPTAFYLCASGTGTSSGGYTFGSGTRLTVV.

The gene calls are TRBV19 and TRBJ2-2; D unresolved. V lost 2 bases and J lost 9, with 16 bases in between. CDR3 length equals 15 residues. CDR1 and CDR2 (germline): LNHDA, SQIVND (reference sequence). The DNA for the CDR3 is TGTGCCAGTAGTATAACGTCGGCCGCTTGGTGGGAGCTGTTTTTT. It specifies CASSITSAAWWELFF.

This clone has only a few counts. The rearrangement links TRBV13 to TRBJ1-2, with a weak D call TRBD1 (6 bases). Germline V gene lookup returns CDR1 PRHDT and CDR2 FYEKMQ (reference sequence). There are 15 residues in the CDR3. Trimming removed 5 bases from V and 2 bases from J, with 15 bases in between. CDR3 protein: CASSPRTDLNYGYTF. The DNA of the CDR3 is TGTGCCAGCAGCCCCCGGACAGATTTAAACTATGGCTACACCTTC.

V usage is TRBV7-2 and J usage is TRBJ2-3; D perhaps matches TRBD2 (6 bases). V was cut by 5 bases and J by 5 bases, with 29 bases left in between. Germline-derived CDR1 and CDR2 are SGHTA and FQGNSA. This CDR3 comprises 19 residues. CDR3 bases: TGTGCCAGCAGCCCCAGAAAGGTCTGGCGGAGGGCTACAGGAGATACGCAGTATTTT. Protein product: CASSPRKVWRRATGDTQYF.

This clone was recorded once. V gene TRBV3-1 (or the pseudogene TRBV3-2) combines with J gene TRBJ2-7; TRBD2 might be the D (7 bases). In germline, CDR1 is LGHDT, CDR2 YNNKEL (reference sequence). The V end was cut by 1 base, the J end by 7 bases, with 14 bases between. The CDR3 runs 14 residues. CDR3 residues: CASSQAGGPGEQYV. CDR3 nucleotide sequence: TGTGCCAGCAGCCAAGCGGGGGGCCCCGGGGAGCAGTACGTC.

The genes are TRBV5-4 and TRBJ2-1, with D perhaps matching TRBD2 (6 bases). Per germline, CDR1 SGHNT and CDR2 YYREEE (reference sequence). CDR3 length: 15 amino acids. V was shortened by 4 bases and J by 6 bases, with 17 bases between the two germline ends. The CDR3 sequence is CASSPGGTLTNEQFF. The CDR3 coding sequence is TGTGCCAGCAGCCCCGGGGGAACTCTGACCAATGAGCAGTTCTTC. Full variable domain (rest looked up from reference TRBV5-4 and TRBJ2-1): ETGVTQSPTHLIKTRGQQVTLRCSSQSGHNTVSWYQQALGQGPQFIFQYYREEENGRGNFPPRFSGLQFPNYSSELNVNALELDDSALYLCASSPGGTLTNEQFFGPGTRLTVL.

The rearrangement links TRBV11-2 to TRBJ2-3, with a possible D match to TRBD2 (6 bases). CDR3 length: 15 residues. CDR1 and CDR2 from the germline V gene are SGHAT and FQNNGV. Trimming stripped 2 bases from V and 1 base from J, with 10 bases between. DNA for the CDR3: TGTGCCAGCAGCTTATCCGGGAGACGCACAGATACGCAGTATTTT. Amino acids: CASSLSGRRTDTQYF. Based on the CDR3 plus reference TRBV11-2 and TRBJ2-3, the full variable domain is EAGVAQSPRYKIIEKRQSVAFWCNPISGHATLYWYQQILGQGPKLLIQFQNNGVVDDSQLPKDRFSAERLKGVDSTLKIQPAKLEDSAVYLCASSLSGRRTDTQYFGPGTRLTVL.

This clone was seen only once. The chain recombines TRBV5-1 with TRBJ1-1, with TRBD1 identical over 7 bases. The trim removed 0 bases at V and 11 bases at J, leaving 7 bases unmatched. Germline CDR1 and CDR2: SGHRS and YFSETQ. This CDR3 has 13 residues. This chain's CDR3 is CASSLGDQGVAFF. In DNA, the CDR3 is TGCGCCAGCAGCTTGGGTGACCAGGGGGTGGCTTTCTTT.

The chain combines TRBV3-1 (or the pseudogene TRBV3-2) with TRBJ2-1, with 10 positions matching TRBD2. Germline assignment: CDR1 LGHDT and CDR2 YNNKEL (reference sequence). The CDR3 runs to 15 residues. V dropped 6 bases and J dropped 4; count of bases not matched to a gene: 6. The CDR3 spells CASRTSGVIYNEQFF. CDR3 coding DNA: TGTGCCAGCAGAACTAGCGGGGTTATTTACAATGAGCAGTTCTTC.

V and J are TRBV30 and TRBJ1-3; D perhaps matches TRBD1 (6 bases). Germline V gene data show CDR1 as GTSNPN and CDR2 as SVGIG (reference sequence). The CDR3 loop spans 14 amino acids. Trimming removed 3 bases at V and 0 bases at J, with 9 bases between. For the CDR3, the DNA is TGTGCCTGGAGAGGGGACAACTCTGGAAACACCATATATTTT. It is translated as CAWRGDNSGNTIYF.

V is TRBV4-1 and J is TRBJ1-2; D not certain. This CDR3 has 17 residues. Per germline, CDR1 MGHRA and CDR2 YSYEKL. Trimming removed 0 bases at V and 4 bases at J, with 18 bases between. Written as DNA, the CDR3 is TGCGCCAGCAGCCAAGATCTTTCCCCTTCTCGGACCTATGGCTACACCTTC. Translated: CASSQDLSPSRTYGYTF.

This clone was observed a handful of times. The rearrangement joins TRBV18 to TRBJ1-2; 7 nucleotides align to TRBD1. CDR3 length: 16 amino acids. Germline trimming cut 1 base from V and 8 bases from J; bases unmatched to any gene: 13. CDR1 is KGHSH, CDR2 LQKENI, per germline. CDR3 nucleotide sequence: TGTGCCAGCTCACCACTGAACCGACAGGGATGGGAAGGCTACACCTTC. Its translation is CASSPLNRQGWEGYTF.

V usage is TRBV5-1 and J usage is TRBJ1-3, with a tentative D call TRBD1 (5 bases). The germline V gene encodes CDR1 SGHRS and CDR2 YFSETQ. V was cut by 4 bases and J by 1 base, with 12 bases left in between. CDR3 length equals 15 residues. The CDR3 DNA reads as TGCGCCAGCAGCCCGACAGTAGTTTCTGGAAACACCATATATTTT. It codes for CASSPTVVSGNTIYF.

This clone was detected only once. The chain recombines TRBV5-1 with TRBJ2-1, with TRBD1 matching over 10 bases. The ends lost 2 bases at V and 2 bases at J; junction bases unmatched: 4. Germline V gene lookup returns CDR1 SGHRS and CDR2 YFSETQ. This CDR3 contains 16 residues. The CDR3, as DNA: TGCGCCAGCAGCTTACCGGGACAGGGGCCCTACAATGAGCAGTTCTTC. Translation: CASSLPGQGPYNEQFF. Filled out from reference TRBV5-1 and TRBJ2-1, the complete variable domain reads KAGVTQTPRYLIKTRGQQVTLSCSPISGHRSVSWYQQTPGQGLQFLFEYFSETQRNKGNFPGRFSGRQFSNSRSEMNVSTLELGDSALYLCASSLPGQGPYNEQFFGPGTRLTVL.

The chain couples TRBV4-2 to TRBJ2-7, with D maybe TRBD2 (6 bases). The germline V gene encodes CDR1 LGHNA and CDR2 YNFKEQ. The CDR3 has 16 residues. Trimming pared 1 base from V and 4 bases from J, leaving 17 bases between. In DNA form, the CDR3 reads TGTGCCAGCAGCCAAGTGGGGGGTCAGAGGATTTACGAGCAGTACTTC. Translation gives CASSQVGGQRIYEQYF.

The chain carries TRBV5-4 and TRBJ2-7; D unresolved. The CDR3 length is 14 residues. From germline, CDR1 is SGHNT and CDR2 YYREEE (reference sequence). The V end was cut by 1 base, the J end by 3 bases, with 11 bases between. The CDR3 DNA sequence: TGTGCCAGCAGCTTGTATCCGGGTAACTACGAGCAGTACGTC. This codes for CASSLYPGNYEQYV.

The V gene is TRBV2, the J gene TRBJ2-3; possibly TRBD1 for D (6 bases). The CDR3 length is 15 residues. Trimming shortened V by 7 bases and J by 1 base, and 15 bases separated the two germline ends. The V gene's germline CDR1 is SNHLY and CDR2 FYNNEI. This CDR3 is CASTTDRWGTDTQYF. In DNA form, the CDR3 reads TGTGCCAGCACCACAGACAGGTGGGGCACAGATACGCAGTATTTT.

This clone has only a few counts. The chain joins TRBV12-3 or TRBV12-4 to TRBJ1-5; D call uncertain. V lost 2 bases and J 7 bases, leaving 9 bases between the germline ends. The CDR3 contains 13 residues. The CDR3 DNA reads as TGTGCCAGCAGTTTATCGCAAACCCAGCCCCAGCATTTT. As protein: CASSLSQTQPQHF.

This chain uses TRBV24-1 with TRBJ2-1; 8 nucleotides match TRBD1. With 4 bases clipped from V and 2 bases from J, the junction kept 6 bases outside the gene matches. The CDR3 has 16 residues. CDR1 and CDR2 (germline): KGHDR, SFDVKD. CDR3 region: CATSDFQGAAYNEQFF. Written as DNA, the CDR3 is TGTGCCACCAGTGACTTCCAGGGGGCGGCCTACAATGAGCAGTTCTTC.